The 20 T cell receptor beta chains given below trace back to one sample, sequenced in a study of regulatory T cells in long-lasting Graves disease. CDR3 regions were amplified by Arm-PCR using iRepertoire HTBI primers to build TCR beta libraries. TCRdb called the multiplex PCR reads again in MiXCR, with one record for every CDR3 protein. Among about 540,000 distinct CDR3 sequences listed, roughly 14% were seen once. The time point: newly diagnosed GD, antithyroid drugs for less than 3 months. Scientists built the TCR library using RNA that was extracted from PBMCs. These sequences were also reported in another study, on T cells in Graves' hyperthyroidism and ophthalmopathy.

The sample was peripheral blood mononuclear cells (PBMCs), taken at new diagnosis, from a patient treated with antithyroid drugs. The receptor set was obtained from a man aged 25-45 years with Graves disease.

This clonotype was detected ten times or more. The J gene is TRBJ2-4, the V gene TRBV5-1, with a weak D call TRBD1 (6 bases). V lost 4 bases and J lost 8, with 19 bases in between. CDR1 is SGHRS and CDR2 is YFSETQ in the germline V gene. The CDR3 spans 15 residues. The CDR3 spells CASSPGGQMRDIQYF. The CDR3 DNA reads TGCGCCAGCAGCCCTGGGGGCCAGATGAGAGACATTCAGTACTTC. Complete variable domain (other parts from reference TRBV5-1 and TRBJ2-4): KAGVTQTPRYLIKTRGQQVTLSCSPISGHRSVSWYQQTPGQGLQFLFEYFSETQRNKGNFPGRFSGRQFSNSRSEMNVSTLELGDSALYLCASSPGGQMRDIQYFGAGTRLSVL.

This clonotype has a count of ten or more. The V gene is TRBV6-1, the J gene TRBJ1-5; D remains unclear. V shed 5 bases and J shed 1 base, with 9 bases lying between them. From germline, CDR1 is MNHNS and CDR2 SASEGT. The CDR3 sequence is 14 residues long. CDR3 in DNA: TGTGCCAGCAGTCCATTGGACAGCAATCAGCCCCAGCATTTT. Its translation is CASSPLDSNQPQHF.

This clonotype was picked up a small number of times. In DNA, the CDR3 is TGTGCCACCTCGCTGGATTGGACGGGGGCGAATTCACCCCTCCACTTT. It codes for CATSLDWTGANSPLHF. The V call is TRBV6-1, the J call TRBJ1-6, with D perhaps matching TRBD1 (6 bases). The germline V gene encodes CDR1 MNHNS and CDR2 SASEGT. The CDR3 is 16 amino acids. V dropped 10 bases and J dropped 7 bases, with 23 bases sitting between them.

Regarding this clonotype: One end of the junction does not line up with germline, which may come from a read error. The CDR3 bases are TGTGCCAGCAGTTTAATAGGGGGCGCAAGCTATGGCTGCACCTTC. Translation gives CASSLIGGASYGCTF. The rearrangement uses TRBV27 and TRBJ1-2, with 7 bases fitting TRBD1. The CDR3 length is 15 residues. CDR1 is MNHEY and CDR2 is SMNVEV in the germline V gene (reference sequence).

J is TRBJ2-4 and V is TRBV29-1, with D unclear. The CDR3 consists of 13 residues. V lost 4 bases and J 0 bases, leaving 7 bases between the germline ends. Germline CDR1 is SQVTM and CDR2 is ANQGSEA. CDR3 DNA sequence: TGCAGCGTTGTATCAGGAGCCAAAAACATTCAGTACTTC. Protein product: CSVVSGAKNIQYF.

The sample holds many counts of this clonotype. V usage is TRBV27 and J usage is TRBJ1-1; a possible D gene is TRBD1 (5 bases). The CDR3 sequence is 15 residues long. V was cut by 5 bases and J by 4 bases, with 17 bases left in between. CDR1 MNHEY and CDR2 SMNVEV come from the germline V gene (reference sequence). The CDR3: CASSGRVGTGTEAFF. CDR3 bases: TGTGCCAGCAGTGGCAGGGTAGGGACGGGCACTGAAGCTTTCTTT.

As to this clonotype: This may arise from a read error, as a much more abundant clone is one base away. The chain joins TRBV5-1 to TRBJ1-2; 9 nucleotides align to TRBD1. V shed 3 bases and J 9 bases; nucleotides not matched to a gene: 9. This CDR3 is built from 14 residues. Per the germline V gene, CDR1 is SGHRS and CDR2 is YFSETQ. CDR3 nucleotide sequence: TGCGCCAGCAGCTGGACAGGGGATCCGGGTAGCTACACCTTC. The encoded protein is CASSWTGDPGSYTF.

This clonotype was detected many times. V and J are TRBV27 and TRBJ2-3, with TRBD1 identical over 9 bases. CDR3 length: 13 residues. Germline V gene lookup returns CDR1 MNHEY and CDR2 SMNVEV (reference sequence). J gave up 5 bases and V 5 bases, and 2 bases lay outside the gene matches. The chain's CDR3 is CASSQTGGDTQYF. As DNA, the CDR3 is TGTGCCAGCAGTCAGACAGGGGGAGATACGCAGTATTTT.

The chain employs TRBV20-1 and TRBJ1-2; weak D call: TRBD1 (6 bases). V lost 6 bases and J lost 4, with 12 bases in between. The length of the CDR3 is 12 residues. Looked up from germline, CDR1 is DFQATT and CDR2 is SNEGSKA (reference sequence). DNA of the CDR3: TGCAGTGCCAAGACAGGCCCCTATGGCTACACCTTC. It translates to CSAKTGPYGYTF.

This clonotype was recorded many times. The rearrangement uses TRBV12-3 or TRBV12-4 and TRBJ2-2; D gene uncertain. CDR3 length equals 12 residues. Trimming took 2 bases from V and 6 from J, leaving 4 bases between them. The CDR3 DNA follows: TGTGCCAGCAGTTTAATCCCCGGGGAGCTGTTTTTT. Translation: CASSLIPGELFF.

There are many counts of this clonotype. The chain recombines TRBV6-1 with TRBJ2-3; 7 bases align to TRBD2. The germline CDR1 and CDR2 sequences are MNHNS and SASEGT. V trimming: 5 bases; J trimming: 2 bases; junction bases outside the gene matches: 16. CDR3 length equals 18 residues. Written as DNA, the CDR3 is TGTGCCAGCAGTCCCCGCCCTTGGACTAGACGGAACACAGATACGCAGTATTTT. It codes for CASSPRPWTRRNTDTQYF.

This clonotype showed up just a few times. The rearrangement uses TRBV30 and TRBJ1-4; possibly TRBD1 for D (6 bases). V gave up 3 bases and J gave up 7 bases, with 15 bases separating them. Germline loops: CDR1 GTSNPN, CDR2 SVGIG (reference sequence). CDR3 length equals 14 residues. CDR3 region: CAWSLQGSREKLFF. The DNA of the CDR3 is TGTGCCTGGAGCCTCCAGGGGAGCCGTGAAAAACTGTTTTTT.

This clonotype has more than one count but fewer than ten. The V call is TRBV4-2, the J call TRBJ2-7; 7 bases map to TRBD2. The CDR3 contains 15 residues. Germline CDR1 is LGHNA and CDR2 is YNFKEQ. V trimming: 0 bases; J trimming: 1 base; junction bases outside the gene matches: 3. The CDR3 nucleotides are TGTGCCAGCAGCCAAGATTGGGACTATTCCTACGAGCAGTACTTC. As protein: CASSQDWDYSYEQYF.

This clonotype was seen ten or more times. The chain carries TRBV11-1 and TRBJ2-1, with D unresolved. This CDR3 has 12 residues. V was clipped by 3 bases and J by 5 bases, with 5 bases between them. In germline, CDR1 is SGHAT, CDR2 FQDESV (reference sequence). The CDR3 is CASSLGHNEQFF. The CDR3 coding sequence is TGTGCCAGCAGCTTGGGTCACAATGAGCAGTTCTTC.

The chain recombines TRBV18 with TRBJ2-1; a weak D match, TRBD1 (5 bases). This CDR3 contains 15 residues. From germline, CDR1 is KGHSH and CDR2 LQKENI. V was clipped by 5 bases and J by 0 bases, with 11 bases between them. The CDR3 loop reads CASSSWTSSYNEQFF. The DNA of the CDR3 is TGTGCCAGCTCATCCTGGACATCCTCCTACAATGAGCAGTTCTTC.

The V and J genes are TRBV20-1 and TRBJ1-4; D is unresolved. Per germline, CDR1 DFQATT and CDR2 SNEGSKA (reference sequence). There are 12 residues in the CDR3. V was shortened by 3 bases and J by 7 bases, with 9 bases between the two germline ends. CDR3 in DNA: TGCAGTGCTAGTCACACGAGTGAAAAACTGTTTTTT. This gives the protein CSASHTSEKLFF.

At least ten counts were recorded for this clonotype. The chain has TRBV27 and TRBJ1-5; D remains unclear. The CDR3 spans 14 residues. CDR1 and CDR2 (germline): MNHEY, SMNVEV (reference sequence). With 7 bases removed from V and 2 bases from J, the gap between germline ends came to 12 bases. The CDR3 loop reads CASTRVGGNQPQHF. In DNA, the CDR3 is TGTGCCAGCACCCGAGTGGGTGGCAATCAGCCCCAGCATTTT.

This clonotype was picked up many times. The V and J genes are TRBV5-1 and TRBJ2-1; the match to TRBD1 covers 10 bases. V was pared by 4 bases and J by 6 bases, with 7 bases of the junction left unmatched. Per germline, CDR1 SGHRS and CDR2 YFSETQ. The CDR3 contains 15 residues. CDR3 DNA sequence: TGCGCCAGCAGCCCCCCGGACAGGGGGACCAATGAGCAGTTCTTC. Translated, it gives CASSPPDRGTNEQFF.

This clonotype was detected ten times or more. The V call is TRBV27, the J call TRBJ1-5, with a possible D match to TRBD1 (6 bases). V lost 5 bases, J lost 4 bases, and 9 bases lay in between. The CDR3 loop spans 13 amino acids. CDR1 is MNHEY, CDR2 SMNVEV, per germline (reference sequence). CDR3 sequence (DNA): TGTGCCAGCAGTAGACAGGTAAATCAGCCCCAGCATTTT. Protein sequence: CASSRQVNQPQHF.

This chain connects TRBV28 to TRBJ2-1, with D possibly being TRBD1 (6 bases). Per germline, CDR1 MDHEN and CDR2 SYDVKM. The CDR3 is 14 amino acids. The germline V and J ends were trimmed by 10 bases and 1 base, with 14 bases remaining between them. The CDR3 reads CAIKNRESYNEQFF. CDR3 in DNA: TGTGCCATAAAAAACAGGGAGTCCTACAATGAGCAGTTCTTC.